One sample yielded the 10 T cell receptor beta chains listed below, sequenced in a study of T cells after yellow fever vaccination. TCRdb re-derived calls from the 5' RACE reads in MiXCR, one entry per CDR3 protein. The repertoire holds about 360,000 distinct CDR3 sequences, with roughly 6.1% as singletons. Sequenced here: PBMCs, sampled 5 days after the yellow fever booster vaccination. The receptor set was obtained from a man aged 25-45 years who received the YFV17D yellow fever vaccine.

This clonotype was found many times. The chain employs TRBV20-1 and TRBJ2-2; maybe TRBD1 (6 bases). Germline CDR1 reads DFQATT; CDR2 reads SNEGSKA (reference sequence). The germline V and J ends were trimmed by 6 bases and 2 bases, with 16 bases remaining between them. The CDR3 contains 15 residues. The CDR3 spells CSARLPGHNTGELFF. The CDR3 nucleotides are TGCAGTGCCCGCCTTCCGGGACATAACACCGGGGAGCTGTTTTTT.

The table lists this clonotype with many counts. CDR3 protein: CASTSRSGGLTDTQYF. CDR3 DNA: TGTGCCAGCACCTCTAGGAGCGGGGGACTCACAGATACGCAGTATTTT. The chain carries TRBV7-2 and TRBJ2-3, with TRBD2 identical over 8 bases. Germline CDR1 is SGHTA and CDR2 is FQGNSA. Unmatched junction bases numbered 11, after V lost 7 bases and J lost 2 bases. The CDR3 has 16 residues.

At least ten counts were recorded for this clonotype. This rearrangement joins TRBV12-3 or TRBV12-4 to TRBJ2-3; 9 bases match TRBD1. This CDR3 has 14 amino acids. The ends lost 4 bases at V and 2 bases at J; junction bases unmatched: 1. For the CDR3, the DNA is TGTGCCAGCAGTTGGACAGGGGTCACAGATACGCAGTATTTT. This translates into CASSWTGVTDTQYF.

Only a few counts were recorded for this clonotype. The CDR3 is CATSRVGTRTDTQYF. CDR3 DNA sequence: TGTGCCACCAGCAGAGTTGGGACGAGGACAGATACGCAGTATTTT. The chain is built from TRBV15 and TRBJ2-3; D tentatively fits TRBD1 or TRBD2 (5 bases each). The CDR3 extends over 15 amino acids. V was shortened by 1 base and J by 3 bases, with 11 bases between the two germline ends. Germline V gene data show CDR1 as LNHNV and CDR2 as YYDKDF (reference sequence).

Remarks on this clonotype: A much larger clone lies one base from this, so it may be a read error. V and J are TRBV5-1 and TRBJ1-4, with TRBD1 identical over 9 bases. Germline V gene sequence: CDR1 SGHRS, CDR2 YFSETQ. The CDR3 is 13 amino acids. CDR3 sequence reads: CASSVDRGEKQFF. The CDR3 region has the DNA TGCGCCAGCAGCGTGGACAGGGGCGAAAAACAGTTTTTT.

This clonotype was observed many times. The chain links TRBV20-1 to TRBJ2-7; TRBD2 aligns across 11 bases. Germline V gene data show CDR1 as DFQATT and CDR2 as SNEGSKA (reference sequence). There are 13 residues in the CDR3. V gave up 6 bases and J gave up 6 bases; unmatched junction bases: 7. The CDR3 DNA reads TGCAGTGCCCTACTAGCGGGAGTGTCCGAGCAGTACTTC. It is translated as CSALLAGVSEQYF.

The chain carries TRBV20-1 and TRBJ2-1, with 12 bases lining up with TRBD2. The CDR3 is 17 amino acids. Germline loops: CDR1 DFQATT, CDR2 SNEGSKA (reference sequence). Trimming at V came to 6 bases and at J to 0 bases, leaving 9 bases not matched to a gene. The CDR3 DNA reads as TGCAGTGCCGCGACTAGCGGGAGCCCCTCCTCCTACAATGAGCAGTTCTTC. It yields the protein CSAATSGSPSSYNEQFF.

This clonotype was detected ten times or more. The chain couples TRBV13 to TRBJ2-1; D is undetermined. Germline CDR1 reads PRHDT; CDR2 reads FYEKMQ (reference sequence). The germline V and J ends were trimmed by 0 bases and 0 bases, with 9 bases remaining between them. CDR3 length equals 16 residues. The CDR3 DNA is TGTGCCAGCAGCTTAGGTGGGGAAAGCTCCTACAATGAGCAGTTCTTC. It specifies CASSLGGESSYNEQFF.

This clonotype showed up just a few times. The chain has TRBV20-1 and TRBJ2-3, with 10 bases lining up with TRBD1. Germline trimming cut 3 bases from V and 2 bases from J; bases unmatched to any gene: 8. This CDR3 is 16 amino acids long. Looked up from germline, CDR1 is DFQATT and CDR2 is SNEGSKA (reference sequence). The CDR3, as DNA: TGCAGTGCTAGGAGGGACAGGGGCCCTACCACAGATACGCAGTATTTT. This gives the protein CSARRDRGPTTDTQYF.

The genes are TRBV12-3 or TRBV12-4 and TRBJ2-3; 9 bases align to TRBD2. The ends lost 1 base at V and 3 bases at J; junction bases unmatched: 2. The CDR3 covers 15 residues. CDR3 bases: TGTGCCAGCAGTTTAGGACTAGCGGAAACAGATACGCAGTATTTT. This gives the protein CASSLGLAETDTQYF.